These 17 T cell receptor beta chains were sequenced from one sample in a study of early T cells in non-severe SARS-CoV-2 infection. TCRdb redid the calling of the 5' RACE reads with MiXCR, one entry per CDR3 protein. The repertoire holds 90,000 to 120,000 distinct CDR3 sequences, with about an eighth as singletons. The sample comprised whole blood. These receptors were collected from an adult who was a healthcare worker with PCR-confirmed SARS-CoV-2 infection or an uninfected control (not recorded which).

The chain couples TRBV28 to TRBJ1-2; D perhaps matches TRBD1 (6 bases). Germline V gives CDR1 MDHEN, CDR2 SYDVKM. Deletions cut 3 bases from V and 6 bases from J, with 11 bases between. There are 13 residues in the CDR3. Here the CDR3 reads CASSFQGMNGYTF. CDR3 in DNA: TGTGCCAGCAGTTTCCAGGGGATGAATGGCTACACCTTC.

This chain links TRBV11-2 with TRBJ2-7, with 7 bases fitting TRBD1. CDR3 length equals 15 residues. Germline V lookup: CDR1 SGHAT, CDR2 FQNNGV. With V trimmed by 1 base and J by 2 bases, 5 bases remained unmatched. CDR3 amino acids: CASSLVDRAPYEQYF. The CDR3, as DNA: TGTGCCAGCAGCTTAGTTGACAGGGCTCCCTACGAGCAGTACTTC.

This clonotype has a handful of counts. The J gene is TRBJ2-2, the V gene TRBV12-3 or TRBV12-4; D is uncertain. There are 13 residues in the CDR3. With 2 bases removed from V and 4 bases from J, the gap between germline ends came to 5 bases. This chain's CDR3 is CASSLSATGELFF. In DNA form, the CDR3 reads TGTGCCAGCAGTTTATCGGCCACCGGGGAGCTGTTTTTT.

There are many counts of this clonotype. The J gene is TRBJ1-1, the V gene TRBV7-8; perhaps TRBD1 as D (6 bases). Germline CDR1 and CDR2: SGHVS and FQNEAQ. This CDR3 is 13 amino acids long. V was pared by 5 bases and J by 10 bases, with 17 bases between. The CDR3 nucleotides are TGTGCCAGCAGCCTAAGGGGGGGGGCGCGAGCTTTCTTT. It yields the protein CASSLRGGARAFF. The whole variable domain, remainder taken from reference TRBV7-8 and TRBJ1-1, is GAGVSQSPRYKVAKRGQDVALRCDPISGHVSLFWYQQALGQGPEFLTYFQNEAQLDKSGLPSDRFFAERPEGSVSTLKIQRTQQEDSAVYLCASSLRGGARAFFGQGTRLTVV.

This chain joins TRBV7-2 and TRBJ2-1, with 16 bases identical to TRBD2. The CDR3 extends over 19 amino acids. V trimming: 5 bases; J trimming: 9 bases; junction bases outside the gene matches: 16. Germline values: CDR1 SGHTA, CDR2 FQGNSA. The CDR3 DNA follows: TGTGCCAGCAGCAAAAGGGGGACTAGCGGGAGGGCCTTGTTCAGTGAGCAGTTCTTC. Its protein product is CASSKRGTSGRALFSEQFF.

This clonotype has just a few counts. The chain links TRBV18 to TRBJ1-5; D may be TRBD1 (6 bases). Between the trimmed V and J ends, which lost 6 bases and 2 bases, there was a span of 17 bases. The length of the CDR3 is 16 residues. Germline lookup yields CDR1 KGHSH and CDR2 LQKENI. The CDR3 protein is CASSTTGTLGNQPQHF. The CDR3 DNA is TGTGCCAGCTCCACCACCGGGACACTAGGCAATCAGCCCCAGCATTTT.

The rearrangement uses TRBV6-5 and TRBJ2-7; D perhaps matches TRBD1 (5 bases). The V gene's germline CDR1 is MNHEY and CDR2 SVGAGI. The CDR3 consists of 12 residues. Trimming took 7 bases from V and 4 from J, leaving 11 bases between them. CDR3 coding DNA: TGTGCCAGCACCAGGGATGGGTACGAGCAGTACTTC. Its protein is CASTRDGYEQYF.

This clonotype turned up a few times. This chain uses TRBV9 with TRBJ2-2; 14 nucleotides line up with TRBD2. In germline, CDR1 is SGDLS, CDR2 YYNGEE. The CDR3 totals 18 residues. The junction had 7 bases not matched to a gene; V was cut back by 2 bases and J by 4 bases. The CDR3 sequence is CASSVGLAGEWSTGELFF. CDR3 DNA sequence: TGTGCCAGCAGCGTGGGACTAGCGGGAGAGTGGAGCACCGGGGAGCTGTTTTTT.

In its sample, this clonotype was seen a few times. This chain joins TRBV5-1 and TRBJ2-2; 7 bases fit TRBD2. Germline V gene data show CDR1 as SGHRS and CDR2 as YFSETQ. Germline trimming cut 3 bases from V and 0 bases from J; bases unmatched to any gene: 8. CDR3 length equals 17 residues. The CDR3 DNA reads TGCGCCAGCAGCTCCACCCCTAGCGGCACGAACACCGGGGAGCTGTTTTTT. Protein product: CASSSTPSGTNTGELFF.

This clonotype was counted at least ten times. The chain joins TRBV28 to TRBJ1-6; D is possibly TRBD1 (6 bases). Germline-derived CDR1 and CDR2 are MDHEN and SYDVKM. This CDR3 has 12 amino acids. Trimming removed 7 bases from V and 13 bases from J, with 14 bases in between. As DNA, the CDR3 is TGTGCCAGCACCATAGGGGGGCTGCCCCTCCACTTT. Its translation: CASTIGGLPLHF.

This chain connects TRBV9 to TRBJ1-1, with 7 bases that match TRBD1. The germline V gene encodes CDR1 SGDLS and CDR2 YYNGEE. The CDR3 consists of 13 residues. The V and J ends lost 4 bases and 11 bases, in that order; junction bases with no gene match: 11. The CDR3 sequence is CASSPEGGRGAFF. The CDR3 DNA follows: TGTGCCAGCAGCCCCGAGGGGGGCAGGGGGGCTTTCTTT.

This clonotype appeared many times. The chain uses TRBV20-1 and TRBJ1-2; TRBD1 matches at 9 bases. This CDR3 comprises 16 residues. Germline CDR1 is DFQATT and CDR2 is SNEGSKA (reference sequence). Trimming removed 3 bases from V and 8 bases from J; junction bases left unmatched: 16. CDR3 sequence reads: CSASGTDRGPSGGYTF. The CDR3 DNA is TGCAGTGCTAGCGGCACGGACAGGGGCCCCTCTGGAGGCTACACCTTC.

This clonotype was observed a handful of times. The gene calls are TRBV12-3 or TRBV12-4 and TRBJ1-1; 10 bases map to TRBD1. The CDR3 contains 17 residues. J gave up 1 base and V 6 bases, and 11 bases lay outside the gene matches. For the CDR3, the DNA is TGTGCCAGCAGCAACACCGGGACAGGGGTGGGGAACACTGAAGCTTTCTTT. Translation gives CASSNTGTGVGNTEAFF.

This clonotype was seen many times. The V and J genes are TRBV11-3 and TRBJ2-7, with 13 nucleotides matching TRBD2. CDR3 length: 15 amino acids. The ends lost 5 bases at V and 3 bases at J; junction bases unmatched: 4. Germline lookup yields CDR1 SGHNT and CDR2 YENEEA. The CDR3 spells CASSTRTSGSYEQYF. In DNA, the CDR3 is TGTGCCAGCAGCACACGGACTAGCGGGAGCTACGAGCAGTACTTC.

This clonotype was seen ten or more times. This rearrangement joins TRBV7-9 to TRBJ2-7, with TRBD1 as a possible D gene (5 bases). The CDR3 consists of 14 residues. The V gene's germline CDR1 is SEHNR and CDR2 FQNEAQ (reference sequence). With 1 base removed from V and 5 bases from J, the gap between germline ends came to 12 bases. The chain's CDR3 is CASSLDRSIDEQYF. The CDR3 DNA follows: TGTGCCAGCAGCTTAGACAGGAGTATTGACGAGCAGTACTTC.

The chain couples TRBV29-1 to TRBJ1-2; D gene uncertain. The CDR3 spans 12 residues. CDR1 SQVTM and CDR2 ANQGSEA come from the germline V gene. V lost 1 base and J lost 11, with 14 bases in between. The CDR3 protein is CSVEGSLSGYTF. In nucleotides, the CDR3 is TGCAGCGTTGAAGGTTCTTTAAGTGGTTACACCTTC.

This clonotype showed up just a few times. The chain employs TRBV5-1 and TRBJ2-1; 7 positions agree with TRBD2. CDR3 length: 16 residues. The V gene's germline CDR1 is SGHRS and CDR2 YFSETQ. With 4 bases clipped from V and 0 bases from J, the junction kept 7 bases outside the gene matches. The CDR3: CASSATGTTSYNEQFF. CDR3 DNA: TGCGCCAGCAGCGCCACCGGGACTACCTCCTACAATGAGCAGTTCTTC.